The clone carrying this TCR beta chain was seen ten or more times. The antigen remains undetermined. The source material, RNA transcripts, was used to amplify TCR beta CDR3 regions. First-round RT-PCR targeting the TCR CDR3 was performed with the HTBI primer set. Each CDR3 protein is one row after TCRdb ran MiXCR on the multiplex PCR reads. The table records 250,000 or so distinct CDR3 sequences, 16% of them present only once. These data come from a study of T cells in Graves' hyperthyroidism and ophthalmopathy. Any patient presenting with uncontrolled infection, other autoimmune disease, pregnancy or lactation was left out. J was trimmed by 3 bases and V by 0 bases; bases with no gene match: 3. CDR1 LGHNA and CDR2 YSLEER come from the germline V gene. The CDR3 runs 15 residues. Findings and limits, study-wide: Ophthalmopathy and stable hyperthyroidism were told apart by a 13 V-J model.

The source is a woman under 30 with Graves' ophthalmopathy. The chain links TRBV4-3 to TRBJ2-3, with 7 nucleotides matching TRBD2. The sequenced sample was blood. The CDR3 nucleotides read TGCGCCAGCAGCCAAGATCTACTAGCGACAGATACGCAGTATTTT. Encoded protein: CASSQDLLATDTQYF.